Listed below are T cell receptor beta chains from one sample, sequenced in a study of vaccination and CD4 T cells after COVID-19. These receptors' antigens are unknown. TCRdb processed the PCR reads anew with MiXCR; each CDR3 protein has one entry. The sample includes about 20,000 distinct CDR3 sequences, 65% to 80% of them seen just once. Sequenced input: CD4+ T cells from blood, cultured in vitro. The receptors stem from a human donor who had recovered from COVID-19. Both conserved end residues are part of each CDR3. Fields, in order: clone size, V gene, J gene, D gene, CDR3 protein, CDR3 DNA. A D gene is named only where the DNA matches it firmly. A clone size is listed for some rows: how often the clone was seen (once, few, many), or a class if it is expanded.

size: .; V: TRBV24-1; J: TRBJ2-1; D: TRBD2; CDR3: CATSERRLARYNEQFF; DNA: TGTGCCACCAGTGAACGTCGACTAGCGAGATACAATGAGCAGTTCTTC
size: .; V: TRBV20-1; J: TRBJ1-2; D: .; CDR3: CSANRGGAEYYGYTF; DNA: TGCAGTGCAAACCGAGGGGGGGCGGAGTACTATGGCTACACCTTC
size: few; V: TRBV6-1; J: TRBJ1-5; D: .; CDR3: CASSLGRSQPQHF; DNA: TGTGCCAGCAGTCTCGGACGCAGCCAGCCCCAGCATTTT
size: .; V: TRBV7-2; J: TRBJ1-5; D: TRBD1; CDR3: CASSFTGGQPQHF; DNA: TGTGCCAGCAGCTTCACAGGGGGTCAGCCCCAGCATTTT
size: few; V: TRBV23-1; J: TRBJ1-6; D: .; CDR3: CASSRPPGTACSPLHF; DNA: TGCGCCAGCAGTCGACCCCCCGGGACGGCGTGTTCACCCCTCCACTTT
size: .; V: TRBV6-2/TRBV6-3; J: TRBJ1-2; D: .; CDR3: CASAPHGDILYGYTF; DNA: TGTGCCAGCGCTCCGCACGGGGACATCCTCTATGGCTACACCTTC
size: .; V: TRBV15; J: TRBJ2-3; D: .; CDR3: CATSTQGDTQYF; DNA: TGTGCCACCAGCACCCAGGGGGATACGCAGTATTTT
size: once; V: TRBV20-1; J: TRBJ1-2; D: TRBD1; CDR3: CSASDTGTEEYGYTF; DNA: TGCAGTGCTAGTGATACCGGGACAGAAGAATATGGCTACACCTTC
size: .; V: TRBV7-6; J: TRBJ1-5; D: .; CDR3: CASSALISNQPQHF; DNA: TGTGCCAGCAGCGCCTTGATTAGCAATCAGCCCCAGCATTTT
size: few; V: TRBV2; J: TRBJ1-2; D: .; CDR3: CASSVGANYGYTF; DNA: TGTGCCAGCAGTGTTGGTGCTAACTATGGCTACACCTTC
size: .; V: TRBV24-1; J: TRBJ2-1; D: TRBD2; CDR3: CATSDAGLAGVNEQFF; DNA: TGTGCCACCAGTGATGCGGGACTAGCGGGAGTCAATGAGCAGTTCTTC
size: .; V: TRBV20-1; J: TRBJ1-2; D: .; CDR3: CSASPNQGYTF; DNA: TGCAGTGCTAGTCCTAACCAAGGCTACACCTTC
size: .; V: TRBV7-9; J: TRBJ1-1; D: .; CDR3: CASSLMGGGTEAFF; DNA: TGTGCCAGCAGCTTAATGGGCGGGGGAACTGAAGCTTTCTTT
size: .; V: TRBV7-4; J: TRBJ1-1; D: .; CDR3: CASSVSGAAYTEAFF; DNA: TGTGCCAGCAGCGTTTCGGGGGCTGCGTACACTGAAGCTTTCTTT